Sequencing of this TCR beta chain was carried out in a study of siplizumab effects on memory and regulatory T cells. General study points: Confirmation that proliferating Tregs from siplizumab cultures had suppressive function was not obtained. There appeared to be greater diversity in naive T cells than in memory cells, and naive T cells seemed major contributors to the alloresponse.

Concerning this clone itself: No antigen is known for it.

Measured with immunoSEQ multiplex PCR; TCRdb has only the in-frame clones, and not every one. The repertoire has 110,000 or so clones, roughly 93% of them found once; the top ten carry about 0.16%. Looked up from germline, CDR1 is ENHRY and CDR2 is SYGVKD. The CDR3 runs 14 residues. V lost 5 bases and J lost 5; bases outside the gene matches: 5. This TCR was recovered from a human donor in good health. The chain joins TRBV10-3 to TRBJ2-1, with 8 nucleotides matching TRBD1. Sequenced material: non-Treg CD4+ T cells sorted from blood. CDR3 sequence reads: CAISYRGINNEQFF. The CDR3 nucleotides read TGTGCCATCAGTTACAGGGGGATAAACAATGAGCAGTTCTTC.